This T cell receptor (beta chain) derives from a study of read filtering for tumor transcriptome and immune sequencing. About the research overall: Among patients, 17 to 20 were male and some 15 female, aged about 40 to 90 (mean around 66). DNase treatment preceded whole-transcriptome library preparation. Study observations and caveats: IR-seq and RNA-seq agreed better without single-read clonotypes.

From about 400 ng of RNA, a library with molecular barcoded alpha/delta and beta/gamma adaptors was made. TCRdb itself ran the reads through MiXCR, one entry per CDR3 protein. Here the sample spans 50,000 or so distinct CDR3 sequences, about 12% being singletons. This clonotype was counted only a few times. Its antigen remains unidentified. The CDR3 sequence is 14 residues long. The ends lost 5 bases at V and 2 bases at J; junction bases unmatched: 5. The germline gives CDR1 SEHNR, CDR2 FQNEAQ (reference sequence). The chain carries TRBV7-9 and TRBJ2-5, with 7 bases matching TRBD2. The TCR was taken from a donor aged 40 or over with multiple myeloma. The specimen was a population of CD138-negative cells sorted from bone marrow. The CDR3 reads CASSRAGSQETQYF. DNA of the CDR3: TGTGCCAGCAGCCGAGCGGGAAGTCAAGAGACCCAGTACTTC.